These 14 T cell receptor beta chains were sequenced from one sample in a study of shared clonotypes between healthy human individuals. The repertoire was sequenced with immunoSEQ multiplex PCR; TCRdb's copy has only in-frame clones and lacks some. The top ten clones hold roughly 0.1% of a sample with roughly 650,000 clones, around 96% of them seen once. The naive CD8 fraction comprised CD45RO-negative cells positively selected for CCR7 and excluded terminally differentiated effector memory CD45RA+ cells. The specimen sequenced was naive CD8+ T cells sorted from blood. These receptors were taken from a woman in her twenties or thirties in good health.

The chain couples TRBV27 to TRBJ2-7, with a possible D match to TRBD2 (6 bases). CDR3 length: 14 amino acids. The V gene lost 6 bases and the J gene lost 2 bases, with 14 bases spanning the gap. Germline V gene sequence: CDR1 MNHEY, CDR2 SMNVEV (reference sequence). The CDR3 DNA reads TGTGCCAGCAGGCGCCGGGACTCAACCTACGAGCAGTACTTC. Its protein is CASRRRDSTYEQYF.

The rearrangement uses TRBV27 and TRBJ2-1, with D possibly being TRBD2 (5 bases). The CDR3 covers 15 residues. Germline CDR1 reads MNHEY; CDR2 reads SMNVEV (reference sequence). V was pared by 5 bases and J by 0 bases, with 11 bases between. The chain's CDR3 is CASSLSDSSYNEQFF. CDR3 sequence (DNA): TGTGCCAGCAGTCTGTCGGACTCCTCCTACAATGAGCAGTTCTTC.

This sequence joins TRBV14 and TRBJ2-3, with TRBD2 matching over 14 bases. Losses at the gene ends were 4 bases for V and 9 bases for J; bases not matched to a gene: 9. The CDR3 has 16 amino acids. In germline, CDR1 is SGHDN, CDR2 FVKESK. The CDR3 loop is CASSPDRTSGRRTQYF. CDR3 sequence (DNA): TGTGCCAGCAGCCCTGACCGGACTAGCGGGAGGAGGACGCAGTATTTT.

CDR3 residues: CASSLAGDRADWGIADTQYF. In nucleotides, the CDR3 is TGTGCCAGCAGCTTAGCCGGGGACAGGGCTGATTGGGGGATAGCAGATACGCAGTATTTT. The rearrangement links TRBV7-2 to TRBJ2-3; 9 bases are a match to TRBD1. CDR1 SGHTA and CDR2 FQGNSA come from the germline V gene. The V and J ends lost 0 bases and 4 bases, in that order; junction bases with no gene match: 17. The CDR3 loop spans 20 amino acids. The full variable domain, its missing parts supplied by reference TRBV7-2 and TRBJ2-3, is GAGVSQSPSNKVTEKGKDVELRCDPISGHTALYWYRQSLGQGLEFLIYFQGNSAPDKSGLPSDRFSAERTGGSVSTLTIQRTQQEDSAVYLCASSLAGDRADWGIADTQYFGPGTRLTVL.

The chain has TRBV2 and TRBJ2-7; TRBD2 matches at 7 bases. Germline V CDR1 and CDR2: SNHLY, FYNNEI. The CDR3 runs to 15 residues. J was trimmed by 5 bases and V by 6 bases; bases with no gene match: 13. The chain's CDR3 is CASSFIGGSFNEQYF. The CDR3 DNA sequence: TGTGCCAGCAGCTTTATCGGCGGGAGTTTCAACGAGCAGTACTTC.

CDR3 region: CATQDVNTGELFF. CDR3 nucleotides: TGTGCCACACAGGACGTTAACACCGGGGAGCTGTTTTTT. This rearrangement joins TRBV27 to TRBJ2-2; perhaps TRBD1 as D (5 bases). CDR1 MNHEY and CDR2 SMNVEV come from the germline V gene (reference sequence). This CDR3 is 13 amino acids long. Trimming stripped 10 bases from V and 2 bases from J, with 11 bases between.

The CDR3 DNA reads as TGTGCCAGCAGCGTAGCTCGAGACAGGGGGCTGAATGAGCAGTTCTTC. Translated, it gives CASSVARDRGLNEQFF. The chain is built from TRBV9 and TRBJ2-1; 10 bases align to TRBD1. The CDR3 has 16 amino acids. V lost 0 bases, J lost 7 bases, and 7 bases stayed unmatched. Per the germline V gene, CDR1 is SGDLS and CDR2 is YYNGEE.

A single count supports this clone. The chain is built from TRBV19 and TRBJ2-3; 7 nucleotides match TRBD2. The germline V gene has CDR1 LNHDA and CDR2 SQIVND (reference sequence). V was clipped by 7 bases and J by 1 base; unmatched bases: 8. The CDR3 runs to 15 residues. This CDR3 is CASMDLAARTDTQYF. The CDR3 nucleotides are TGTGCCAGTATGGACCTAGCGGCCCGCACAGATACGCAGTATTTT.

This chain links TRBV11-3 with TRBJ2-2; no clear D gene. Germline V CDR1 and CDR2: SGHNT, YENEEA. The CDR3 consists of 12 residues. Trimming pared 5 bases from V and 4 bases from J, leaving 5 bases between. Here the CDR3 reads CASSLGTGELFF. CDR3 nucleotide sequence: TGTGCCAGCAGCCTGGGCACCGGGGAGCTGTTTTTT.

J is TRBJ1-2 and V is TRBV6-5; D unresolved. The CDR3 has 12 amino acids. CDR1 and CDR2 (germline): MNHEY, SVGAGI. V dropped 4 bases and J dropped 5 bases, with 8 bases sitting between them. CDR3 nucleotides: TGTGCCAGCAGTTCGCCGAGTTATGGCTACACCTTC. Translation: CASSSPSYGYTF.

For this clone: The same CDR3 also results from other DNA sequences found in this sample. The rearrangement uses TRBV9 and TRBJ1-1, with TRBD1 identical over 7 bases. Trimming removed 3 bases from V and 6 bases from J; junction bases left unmatched: 2. The CDR3 contains 12 residues. Germline values: CDR1 SGDLS, CDR2 YYNGEE. The CDR3 region is CASSGTGAEAFF. CDR3 coding DNA: TGTGCCAGCAGCGGGACAGGTGCTGAAGCTTTCTTT.

The CDR3 loop is CAWSPGKWEEAFF. The CDR3 nucleotides read TGTGCCTGGAGTCCCGGGAAATGGGAGGAAGCTTTCTTT. V is TRBV30 and J is TRBJ1-1, with D unresolved. This CDR3 has 13 residues. Germline lookup yields CDR1 GTSNPN and CDR2 SVGIG (reference sequence). V lost 2 bases to trimming and J lost 8 bases, with 15 bases between them.

The genes are TRBV2 and TRBJ2-1; D is unclear. V lost 3 bases to trimming and J lost 4 bases, with 4 bases between them. Per the germline V gene, CDR1 is SNHLY and CDR2 is FYNNEI. CDR3 size: 12 residues. In DNA, the CDR3 is TGTGCCAGCAGTGATCTTTACAATGAGCAGTTCTTC. Protein product: CASSDLYNEQFF.

The chain combines TRBV6-1 with TRBJ2-3, with D tentatively TRBD1 (8 bases). The CDR3 has 16 residues. Trimming left V 4 bases short and J 1 base short, with 15 bases between. Germline V CDR1 and CDR2: MNHNS, SASEGT. CDR3 nucleotides: TGTGCCAGCAGTGCGTACAGGGGGGGAGGCACAGATACGCAGTATTTT. This encodes CASSAYRGGGTDTQYF.